This T cell receptor (beta chain) was found in a study of cytomegalovirus exposure and HLA in healthy donors. Study-level information: Some 180 million T cells yielded around 120 million unique TCR beta sequences in earlier analysis.

A note on this clone: Its specificity is not known.

The V end was cut by 6 bases, the J end by 4 bases, with 13 bases between. Per the germline V gene, CDR1 is MNHEY and CDR2 is SVGAGI. This CDR3 contains 14 residues. Overall study findings and caveats: It was fewer than 200 TCR beta chains that were listed as cytomegalovirus-associated. Specific recognition of CMV antigens was confirmed in vitro for a few chains (all CMV-associated). Several of the most significant clusters were apparently associated with common viral pathogens in a later analysis.

Primers included in the PCR were 60 Vbeta and 13 Jbeta primers. Assay used: immunoSEQ multiplex PCR; TCRdb lists only in-frame clones, some missing. The sample contains 130,000 or so clones, around 80% of which appear only once. The receptor was derived from a young man in good health and CMV-seronegative. The chain combines TRBV6-5 with TRBJ2-1; D ambiguous. Material: PBMCs. The CDR3 region has the DNA TGTGCCAGCAGGTCTGGAGATAATTACAATGAGCAGTTCTTC. It yields the protein CASRSGDNYNEQFF.